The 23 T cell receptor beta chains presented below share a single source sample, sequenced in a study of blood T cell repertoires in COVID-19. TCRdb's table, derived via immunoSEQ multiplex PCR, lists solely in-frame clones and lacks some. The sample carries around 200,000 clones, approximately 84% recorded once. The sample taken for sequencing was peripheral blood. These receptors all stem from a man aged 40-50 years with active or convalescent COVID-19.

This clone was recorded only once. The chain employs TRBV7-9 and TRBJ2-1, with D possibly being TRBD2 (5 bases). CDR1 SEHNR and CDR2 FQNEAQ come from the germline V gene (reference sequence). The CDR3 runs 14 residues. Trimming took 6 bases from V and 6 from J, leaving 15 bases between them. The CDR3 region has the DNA TGTGCCAGCAGTCCACAGAGGGTGGGCAATGAGCAGTTCTTC. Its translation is CASSPQRVGNEQFF.

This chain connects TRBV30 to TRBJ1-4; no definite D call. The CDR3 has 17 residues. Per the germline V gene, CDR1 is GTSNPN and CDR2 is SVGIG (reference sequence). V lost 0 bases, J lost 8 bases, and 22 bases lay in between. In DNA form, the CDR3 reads TGTGCCTGGAGTGTATCGTATCGGTCGGGGTTAGGGGAAAAACTGTTTTTT. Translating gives CAWSVSYRSGLGEKLFF.

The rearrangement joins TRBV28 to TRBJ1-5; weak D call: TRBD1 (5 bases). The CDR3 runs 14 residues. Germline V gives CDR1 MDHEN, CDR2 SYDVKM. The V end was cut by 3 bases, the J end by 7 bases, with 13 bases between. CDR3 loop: CASSFFRGAQPQHF. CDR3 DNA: TGTGCCAGCAGTTTTTTTCGTGGGGCCCAGCCCCAGCATTTT.

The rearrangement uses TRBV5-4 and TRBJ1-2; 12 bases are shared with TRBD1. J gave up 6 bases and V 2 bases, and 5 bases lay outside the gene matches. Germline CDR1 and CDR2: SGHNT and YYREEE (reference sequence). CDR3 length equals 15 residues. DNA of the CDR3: TGTGCCAGCAGCTTTTTAGGGGACAGGGGGCATGGCTACACCTTC. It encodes CASSFLGDRGHGYTF.

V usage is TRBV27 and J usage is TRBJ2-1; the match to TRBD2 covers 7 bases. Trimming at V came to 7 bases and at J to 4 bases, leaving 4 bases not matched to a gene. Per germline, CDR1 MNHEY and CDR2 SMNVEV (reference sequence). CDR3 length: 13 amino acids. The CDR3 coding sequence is TGTGCCAGCACGGCTAGCGGATACAATGAGCAGTTCTTC. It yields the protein CASTASGYNEQFF.

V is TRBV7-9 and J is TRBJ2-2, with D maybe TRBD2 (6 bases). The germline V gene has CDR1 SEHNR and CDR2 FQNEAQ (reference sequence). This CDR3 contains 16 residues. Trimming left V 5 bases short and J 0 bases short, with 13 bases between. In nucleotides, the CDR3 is TGTGCCAGCAGCCTCGGAGGGACTCCGAACACCGGGGAGCTGTTTTTT. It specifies CASSLGGTPNTGELFF.

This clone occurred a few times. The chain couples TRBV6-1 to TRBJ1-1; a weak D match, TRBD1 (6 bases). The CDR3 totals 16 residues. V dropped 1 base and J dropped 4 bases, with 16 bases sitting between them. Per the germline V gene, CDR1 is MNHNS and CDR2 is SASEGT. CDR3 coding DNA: TGTGCCAGCAGTGAAGGGTGGGGCAGGGGCGTCACTGAAGCTTTCTTT. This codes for CASSEGWGRGVTEAFF.

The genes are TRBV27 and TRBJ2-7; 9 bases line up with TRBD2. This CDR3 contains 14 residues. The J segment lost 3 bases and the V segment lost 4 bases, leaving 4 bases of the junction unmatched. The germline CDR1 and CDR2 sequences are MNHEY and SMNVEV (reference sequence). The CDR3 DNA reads TGTGCCAGCAGTTGGCTAGCGGGAAACTACGAGCAGTACTTC. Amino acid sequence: CASSWLAGNYEQYF.

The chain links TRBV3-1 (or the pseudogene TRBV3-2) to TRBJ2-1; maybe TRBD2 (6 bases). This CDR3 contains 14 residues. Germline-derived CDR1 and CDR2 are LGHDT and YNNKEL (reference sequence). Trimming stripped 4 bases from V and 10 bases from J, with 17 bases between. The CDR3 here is CASSPYAGSEEQFF. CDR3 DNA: TGTGCCAGCAGCCCATACGCGGGATCCGAGGAGCAGTTCTTC.

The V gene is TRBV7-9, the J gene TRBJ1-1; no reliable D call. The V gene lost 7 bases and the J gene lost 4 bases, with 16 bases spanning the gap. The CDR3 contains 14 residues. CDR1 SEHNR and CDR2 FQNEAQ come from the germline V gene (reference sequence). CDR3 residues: CASTLLAGSTEAFF. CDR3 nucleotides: TGTGCCAGCACCCTACTTGCGGGGAGCACTGAAGCTTTCTTT.

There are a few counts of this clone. CDR3 amino acids: CASSLTFGELFF. Written as DNA, the CDR3 is TGTGCCAGCAGCCTAACCTTCGGGGAGCTGTTTTTT. The chain is built from TRBV7-2 and TRBJ2-2; D gene ambiguous. Trimming took 5 bases from V and 7 from J, leaving 8 bases between them. Germline V gene lookup returns CDR1 SGHTA and CDR2 FQGNSA. The CDR3 is 12 amino acids.

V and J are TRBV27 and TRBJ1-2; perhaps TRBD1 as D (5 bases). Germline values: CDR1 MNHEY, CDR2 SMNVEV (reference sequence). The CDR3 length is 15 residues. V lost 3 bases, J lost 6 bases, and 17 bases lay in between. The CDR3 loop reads CASSFGGAAADGYTF. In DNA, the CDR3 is TGTGCCAGCAGTTTTGGAGGGGCGGCAGCGGATGGCTACACCTTC.

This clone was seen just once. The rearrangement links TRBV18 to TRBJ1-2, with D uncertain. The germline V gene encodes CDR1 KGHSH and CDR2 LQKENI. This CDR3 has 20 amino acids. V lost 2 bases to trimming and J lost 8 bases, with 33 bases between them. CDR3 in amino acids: CASSPREATNFPSLRYGYTF. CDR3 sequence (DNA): TGTGCCAGCTCACCAAGGGAGGCGACCAATTTCCCTTCGTTACGTTACGGCTACACCTTC. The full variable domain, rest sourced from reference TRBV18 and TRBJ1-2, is NAGVMQNPRHLVRRRGQEARLRCSPMKGHSHVYWYRQLPEEGLKFMVYLQKENIIDESGMPKERFSAEFPKEGPSILRIQQVVRGDSAAYFCASSPREATNFPSLRYGYTFGSGTRLTVV.

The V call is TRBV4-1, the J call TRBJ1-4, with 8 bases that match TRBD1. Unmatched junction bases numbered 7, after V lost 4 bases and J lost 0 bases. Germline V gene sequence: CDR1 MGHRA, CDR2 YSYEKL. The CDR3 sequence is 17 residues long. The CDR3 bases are TGCGCCAGCAGCCCGGGGACAGGCGTTCCAACTAATGAAAAACTGTTTTTT. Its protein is CASSPGTGVPTNEKLFF.

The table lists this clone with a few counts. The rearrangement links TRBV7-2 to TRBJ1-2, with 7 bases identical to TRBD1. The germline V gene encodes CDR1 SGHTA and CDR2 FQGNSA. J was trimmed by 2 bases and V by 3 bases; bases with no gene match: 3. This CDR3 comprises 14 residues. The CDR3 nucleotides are TGTGCCAGCAGCTTTACAGGGGCGAACTATGGCTACACCTTC. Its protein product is CASSFTGANYGYTF.

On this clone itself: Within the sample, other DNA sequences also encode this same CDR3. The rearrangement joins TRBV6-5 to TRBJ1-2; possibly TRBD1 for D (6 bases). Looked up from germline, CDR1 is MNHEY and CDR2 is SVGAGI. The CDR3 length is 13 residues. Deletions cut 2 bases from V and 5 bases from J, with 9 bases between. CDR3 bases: TGTGCCAGCAGTTACGGGGGGGCGTATGGCTACACCTTC. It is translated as CASSYGGAYGYTF.

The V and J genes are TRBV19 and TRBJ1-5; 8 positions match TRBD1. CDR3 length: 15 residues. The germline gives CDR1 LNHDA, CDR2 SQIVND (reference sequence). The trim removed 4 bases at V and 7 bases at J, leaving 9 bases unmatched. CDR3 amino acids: CASSSYQGAGQPQHF. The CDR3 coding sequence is TGTGCCAGTAGTAGCTACCAGGGGGCAGGGCAGCCCCAGCATTTT.

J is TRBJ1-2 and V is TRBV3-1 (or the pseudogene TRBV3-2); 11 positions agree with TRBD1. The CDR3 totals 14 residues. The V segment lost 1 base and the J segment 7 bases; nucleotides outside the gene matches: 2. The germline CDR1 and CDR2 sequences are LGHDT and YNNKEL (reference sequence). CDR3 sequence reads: CASSQGTGGGGYTF. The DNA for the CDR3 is TGTGCCAGCAGCCAAGGGACAGGGGGCGGTGGCTACACCTTC.

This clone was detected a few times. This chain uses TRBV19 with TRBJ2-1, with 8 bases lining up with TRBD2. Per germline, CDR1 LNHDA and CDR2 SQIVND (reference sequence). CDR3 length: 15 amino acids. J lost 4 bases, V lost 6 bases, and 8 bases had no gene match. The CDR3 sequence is CASSPTSGVYNEQFF. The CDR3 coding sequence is TGTGCCAGTAGCCCCACTAGCGGAGTTTACAATGAGCAGTTCTTC.

CDR3 nucleotide sequence: TGCGCCAGTCTTTATGACAGGGGAGGGTCACCCCTCCACTTT. It encodes CASLYDRGGSPLHF. This chain joins TRBV10-2 and TRBJ1-6; TRBD1 agrees at 8 bases. J was trimmed by 10 bases and V by 9 bases; bases with no gene match: 11. Germline V gene lookup returns CDR1 WSHSY and CDR2 SAAADI. The CDR3 has 14 residues.

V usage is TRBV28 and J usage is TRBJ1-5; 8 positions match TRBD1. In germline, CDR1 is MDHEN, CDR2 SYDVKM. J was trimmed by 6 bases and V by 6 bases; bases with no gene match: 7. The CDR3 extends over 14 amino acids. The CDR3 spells CASRLQGVSQPQHF. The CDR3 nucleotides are TGTGCCAGCAGGTTACAGGGGGTAAGTCAGCCCCAGCATTTT.

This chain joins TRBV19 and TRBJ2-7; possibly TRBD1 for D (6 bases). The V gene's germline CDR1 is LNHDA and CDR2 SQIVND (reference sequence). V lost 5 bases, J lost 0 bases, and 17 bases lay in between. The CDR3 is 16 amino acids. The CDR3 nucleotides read TGTGCCAGTAGTTCATCCTCCGGGACATCCTCCTACGAGCAGTACTTC. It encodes CASSSSSGTSSYEQYF.

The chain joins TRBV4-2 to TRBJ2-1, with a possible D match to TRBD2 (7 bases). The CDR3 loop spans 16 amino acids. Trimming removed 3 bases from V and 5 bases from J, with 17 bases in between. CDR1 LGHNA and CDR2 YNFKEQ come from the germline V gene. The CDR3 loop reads CASSHPGAGENNEQFF. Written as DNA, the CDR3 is TGTGCCAGCAGCCACCCGGGGGCGGGGGAGAACAATGAGCAGTTCTTC.